This T cell receptor (beta chain) was documented in a study of shared T cell receptors in the human thymus. Generated by immunoSEQ multiplex PCR, the TCRdb table keeps only in-frame clones and is missing some. The sample lists about 710,000 clones, around 87% occurring once. The CDR3 is 15 residues long. CDR1 MGHDK and CDR2 SYGVNS come from the germline V gene. V lost 3 bases and J lost 13, with 19 bases in between. This sample was shared with a second study, whose subject was human thymus T cells. That source adds: Corrective surgery for congenital heart defects was being performed on the healthy Finnish infants who served as donors. Thymic material originated from resections removed in the course of corrective heart surgery. There appeared to be biased usage of V and J genes in thymic and blood repertoires. Related research described strongly overlapping thymic repertoires in unrelated people.

The chain recombines TRBV25-1 with TRBJ1-6; a weak D match, TRBD1 (6 bases). The sequenced sample consisted of thymocytes. This TCR derives from a boy in the first two years of life with a congenital heart defect. DNA for the CDR3: TGTGCCAGCAGTGACGCTCCGGGGGGCGCCCATCCCCTCCACTTT. This encodes CASSDAPGGAHPLHF.